A single sample gave rise to the 15 T cell receptor beta chains below, sequenced in a study of breast tumors, draining lymph nodes, adjacent tissues. Each CDR3 protein is one row after TCRdb ran MiXCR on the multiplex PCR reads. The data hold 200,000 or so distinct CDR3 sequences, with around 33% observed a single time. The lymph nodes were axillary draining lymph nodes from breast cancer patients. Sequencing was performed on axillary lymph node tissue. These receptors all stem from a female donor with breast cancer. Some clones in this sample may be carry-over from other donors' samples.

This clonotype was seen many times. This sequence joins TRBV5-1 and TRBJ1-6, with a possible D match to TRBD1 (5 bases). The CDR3 spans 14 residues. Germline-derived CDR1 and CDR2 are SGHRS and YFSETQ. V gave up 2 bases and J gave up 5 bases, with 8 bases separating them. CDR3: CASSFEGDNSPLHF. In DNA, the CDR3 is TGCGCCAGCAGCTTCGAAGGGGATAATTCACCCCTCCACTTT.

Regarding this clonotype: Compared with germline, one end of the junction differs, possibly owing to a read error. This chain uses TRBV5-4 with TRBJ2-3; maybe TRBD1 (6 bases). Germline CDR1 reads SGHNT; CDR2 reads YYREEE (reference sequence). The CDR3 length is 14 residues. DNA of the CDR3: TGTGCCAGCAGACCCCGGGACACCGCAGATACGCAGAATTTT. This gives the protein CASRPRDTADTQNF.

In its sample, this clonotype was seen many times. V gene TRBV19 combines with J gene TRBJ1-4; D call uncertain. The CDR3 loop spans 15 amino acids. Germline V CDR1 and CDR2: LNHDA, SQIVND (reference sequence). The V gene lost 6 bases and the J gene lost 4 bases, with 15 bases spanning the gap. The CDR3 DNA follows: TGTGCCAGTAGGGCCTCTGGACGGATTAATGAAAAACTGTTTTTT. Residues: CASRASGRINEKLFF.

This clonotype was seen at least ten times. The chain is built from TRBV15 and TRBJ2-5; 7 nucleotides agree with TRBD2. This CDR3 has 16 amino acids. The ends lost 3 bases at V and 5 bases at J; junction bases unmatched: 12. In germline, CDR1 is LNHNV, CDR2 YYDKDF (reference sequence). The CDR3 DNA sequence: TGTGCCACCAGCAGGGGAAGAGGGAGGGAGGGGGAGACCCAGTACTTC. Translation gives CATSRGRGREGETQYF.

This clonotype was seen many times. This chain joins TRBV6-1 and TRBJ1-2; D is undetermined. The V end was cut by 1 base, the J end by 5 bases, with 11 bases between. The germline V gene has CDR1 MNHNS and CDR2 SASEGT. The CDR3 totals 14 residues. The chain's CDR3 is CASSEGASVYGYTF. The CDR3 nucleotides read TGTGCCAGCAGTGAAGGGGCTTCCGTATATGGCTACACCTTC.

The rearrangement uses TRBV19 and TRBJ1-1; 8 bases are shared with TRBD1. There are 15 residues in the CDR3. Trimming cost V 5 bases and J 6 bases; bases outside gene matches: 11. Germline lookup yields CDR1 LNHDA and CDR2 SQIVND (reference sequence). The CDR3, as DNA: TGTGCCAGTAGTCCTCCCAGGGGGCGCAGAGCTGAAGCTTTCTTT. Translating it yields CASSPPRGRRAEAFF.

This clonotype has a count of ten or more. The V call is TRBV5-5, the J call TRBJ2-3; D call uncertain. The CDR3 covers 16 residues. The germline V and J ends were trimmed by 3 bases and 1 base, with 15 bases remaining between them. The germline gives CDR1 SGHKS, CDR2 YYEKEE (reference sequence). The DNA of the CDR3 is TGTGCCAGCAGCTCATACTCCCTTTATCGCACAGATACGCAGTATTTT. It specifies CASSSYSLYRTDTQYF.

This clonotype was observed at least ten times. The chain carries TRBV20-1 and TRBJ2-7; perhaps TRBD2 as D (6 bases). Trimming left V 1 base short and J 2 bases short, with 24 bases between. Germline CDR1 DFQATT, CDR2 SNEGSKA (reference sequence). The CDR3 covers 18 residues. DNA for the CDR3: TGCAGTGCTAGAGGACTAGGGGCAAGACAAGGGTCAACCTACGAGCAGTACTTC. It yields the protein CSARGLGARQGSTYEQYF.

This clonotype was seen many times. V usage is TRBV11-1 and J usage is TRBJ2-1; 11 positions agree with TRBD2. CDR3 size: 17 residues. J lost 1 base, V lost 3 bases, and 5 bases had no gene match. CDR1 and CDR2 from the germline V gene are SGHAT and FQDESV (reference sequence). CDR3 sequence reads: CASSFLAGGYSYNEQFF. The CDR3 nucleotides read TGTGCCAGCAGCTTTCTAGCGGGGGGTTATTCCTACAATGAGCAGTTCTTC.

In its sample, this clonotype was seen many times. CDR3 nucleotides: TGTGCCAGCAGCCAAGGGGGGTCGGGCTATGGCTACACCTTC. It translates to CASSQGGSGYGYTF. The rearrangement uses TRBV3-1 and TRBJ1-2, with D perhaps matching TRBD1 (5 bases). The CDR3 runs to 14 residues. V gave up 1 base and J gave up 4 bases, with 10 bases separating them. CDR1 is LGHDT, CDR2 YNNKEL, per germline (reference sequence). Full variable domain (missing parts from reference TRBV3-1 and TRBJ1-2): DTAVSQTPKYLVTQMGNDKSIKCEQNLGHDTMYWYKQDSKKFLKIMFSYNNKELIINETVPNRFSPKSPDKAHLNLHINSLELGDSAVYFCASSQGGSGYGYTFGSGTRLTVV.

In its sample, this clonotype was seen many times. V gene TRBV15 combines with J gene TRBJ2-1, with 9 nucleotides matching TRBD2. Germline assignment: CDR1 LNHNV and CDR2 YYDKDF (reference sequence). The ends lost 6 bases at V and 7 bases at J; junction bases unmatched: 7. The CDR3 loop spans 14 amino acids. The CDR3 is CATRRPSGTNEQFF. In DNA, the CDR3 is TGTGCCACCAGACGGCCTAGCGGGACGAATGAGCAGTTCTTC.

This clonotype has ten or more counts. The gene calls are TRBV6-6 and TRBJ2-7; D may be TRBD1 or TRBD2 (5 bases each). V was shortened by 5 bases and J by 5 bases, with 19 bases between the two germline ends. Looked up from germline, CDR1 is MNHNY and CDR2 is SVGAGI (reference sequence). There are 15 residues in the CDR3. CDR3 sequence reads: CASSHPDLGDHEQYF. The CDR3 DNA sequence: TGTGCCAGCAGTCACCCGGACTTAGGGGACCACGAGCAGTACTTC.

This clonotype has a count of ten or more. This chain joins TRBV7-9 and TRBJ2-6, with TRBD2 matching 7 bases. The CDR3 consists of 16 residues. Trimming removed 3 bases from V and 4 bases from J; junction bases left unmatched: 6. In germline, CDR1 is SEHNR, CDR2 FQNEAQ (reference sequence). The CDR3 here is CASSFSAGNGANVLTF. The CDR3 DNA is TGTGCCAGCAGCTTCTCAGCGGGAAACGGGGCCAACGTCCTGACTTTC.

In its sample, this clonotype was seen many times. The chain links TRBV7-9 to TRBJ2-1; 10 positions match TRBD2. After removal of 5 bases from V and 8 bases from J, the junction contained 21 bases not matched to a gene. Germline CDR1 is SEHNR and CDR2 is FQNEAQ (reference sequence). CDR3 size: 19 residues. CDR3 in amino acids: CASSGSRALSGGARDEQFF. DNA of the CDR3: TGTGCCAGCAGCGGTAGCCGCGCGCTCAGCGGGGGGGCCAGGGATGAGCAGTTCTTC.

Remarks on this clonotype: This could be a read error, since a much larger clone is one nucleotide away. The rearrangement uses TRBV12-3 or TRBV12-4 and TRBJ2-5, with 9 nucleotides matching TRBD1. The CDR3 consists of 14 residues. CDR3 coding DNA: TGTGCCAGCAGGTCAGGGACAGGGCAAGAGGCCCAGTACTTC. Translated: CASRSGTGQEAQYF.